The 16 T cell receptor beta chains given below trace back to one sample, sequenced in a study of cytomegalovirus exposure and HLA in healthy donors (dated by TCRdb to 2016 to 2017). Receptor libraries were prepared by the immunoSEQ multiplex PCR assay. For the multiplex PCR, a mixture combining 60 forward primers for TCR Vbeta segments and 13 reverse primers for TCR Jbeta segments was used. Entries here come from immuneACCESS through TCRdb and include only in-frame sequences with V and J called. Some clones fail to appear in such tables; in the studies checked, an unresolved V gene covers under half of the shortfall, and the cause of the remainder is unknown. The sample table lists approximately 280,000 clones, roughly 85% of them with a count of one. The top ten constitute less than 4% of the sample. The sample comprised PBMCs. The source is a man in his forties or fifties in good health and CMV-seropositive.

The chain employs TRBV5-1 and TRBJ2-7; the match to TRBD1 covers 7 bases. After removal of 0 bases from V and 4 bases from J, the junction contained 4 bases not matched to a gene. The CDR3 totals 14 residues. Per the germline V gene, CDR1 is SGHRS and CDR2 is YFSETQ. The CDR3 sequence: CASSLAGQMYEQYF. In DNA, the CDR3 is TGCGCCAGCAGCTTGGCGGGACAGATGTACGAGCAGTACTTC. Using reference TRBV5-1 and TRBJ2-7 for the parts outside the CDR3, the full variable domain is KAGVTQTPRYLIKTRGQQVTLSCSPISGHRSVSWYQQTPGQGLQFLFEYFSETQRNKGNFPGRFSGRQFSNSRSEMNVSTLELGDSALYLCASSLAGQMYEQYFGPGTRLTVT.

In regard to this clone: Germline and junction disagree at one end, which may indicate a read error. This chain connects TRBV19 to TRBJ2-7, with 9 bases lining up with TRBD1. The CDR3 has 14 residues. Germline V gene sequence: CDR1 LNHDA, CDR2 SQIVND (reference sequence). The CDR3 bases are TGTGCCAATAGTATAGGTGACAGGGGGTACGAGCAGTACTTC. This encodes CANSIGDRGYEQYF. Full variable domain (outside the CDR3, taken from reference TRBV19 and TRBJ2-7): DGGITQSPKYLFRKEGQNVTLSCEQNLNHDAMYWYRQDPGQGLRLIYYSQIVNDFQKGDIAEGYSVSREKKESFPLTVTSAQKNPTAFYLCANSIGDRGYEQYFGPGTRLTVT.

This chain connects TRBV18 to TRBJ2-7; 9 nucleotides match TRBD1. With 6 bases clipped from V and 3 bases from J, the junction kept 3 bases outside the gene matches. The germline V gene encodes CDR1 KGHSH and CDR2 LQKENI. The CDR3 has 13 residues. The CDR3 spells CASSSGQGYEQYF. The DNA for the CDR3 is TGTGCCAGCTCCTCGGGACAGGGCTACGAGCAGTACTTC.

CDR3 loop: CASSLLETGNTGELFF. CDR3 DNA: TGTGCCAGCAGCCTACTCGAGACAGGGAACACCGGGGAGCTGTTTTTT. The chain has TRBV7-2 and TRBJ2-2, with a possible D match to TRBD1 (6 bases). Trimming removed 5 bases at V and 1 base at J, with 14 bases between. The germline V gene encodes CDR1 SGHTA and CDR2 FQGNSA. The CDR3 consists of 16 residues. Combining the CDR3 with reference TRBV7-2 and TRBJ2-2 gives the whole variable domain GAGVSQSPSNKVTEKGKDVELRCDPISGHTALYWYRQSLGQGLEFLIYFQGNSAPDKSGLPSDRFSAERTGGSVSTLTIQRTQQEDSAVYLCASSLLETGNTGELFFGEGSRLTVL.

This chain links TRBV28 with TRBJ1-2; tentative D call: TRBD1 (6 bases). V gave up 7 bases and J gave up 0 bases, with 12 bases separating them. Germline CDR1 reads MDHEN; CDR2 reads SYDVKM. There are 14 residues in the CDR3. The CDR3: CASNSGVSNYGYTF. Written as DNA, the CDR3 is TGTGCCAGCAACTCAGGGGTATCTAACTATGGCTACACCTTC.

The table lists this clone with a few counts. This chain uses TRBV30 with TRBJ2-1; 8 positions agree with TRBD2. The CDR3 sequence is 13 residues long. The V gene end was trimmed by 4 bases and the J gene end by 9 bases; junction bases not matched to a gene: 8. Germline V CDR1 and CDR2: GTSNPN, SVGIG (reference sequence). CDR3 protein: CAWIRSGSTEQFF. CDR3 bases: TGTGCCTGGATCAGGAGCGGGAGTACTGAGCAGTTCTTC.

The genes are TRBV19 and TRBJ1-3; a weak D match, TRBD1 (6 bases). Germline CDR1 reads LNHDA; CDR2 reads SQIVND (reference sequence). V lost 6 bases, J lost 1 base, and 13 bases lay in between. CDR3 length: 15 amino acids. The CDR3: CASRGDIASGNTIYF. In DNA form, the CDR3 reads TGTGCCAGTAGAGGGGACATCGCATCTGGAAACACCATATATTTT.

The chain combines TRBV6-6 with TRBJ2-1; 9 positions agree with TRBD1. CDR1 and CDR2 (germline): MNHNY, SVGAGI (reference sequence). This CDR3 comprises 16 residues. The junction had 10 bases not matched to a gene; V was cut back by 5 bases and J by 5 bases. CDR3 protein: CASSLPGQGGNNEQFF. The DNA for the CDR3 is TGTGCCAGCAGTCTCCCGGGACAGGGAGGAAACAATGAGCAGTTCTTC.

The rearrangement links TRBV6-1 to TRBJ2-3; 8 bases are shared with TRBD2. The CDR3 sequence is 16 residues long. The trim removed 1 base at V and 0 bases at J, leaving 3 bases unmatched. Germline CDR1 and CDR2: MNHNS and SASEGT. The DNA for the CDR3 is TGTGCCAGCAGTGAAGGGCTAGCGGGCAGCACAGATACGCAGTATTTT. As protein: CASSEGLAGSTDTQYF.

J is TRBJ2-7 and V is TRBV29-1; 7 positions match TRBD2. V dropped 4 bases and J dropped 2; count of bases not matched to a gene: 5. CDR1 and CDR2 from the germline V gene are SQVTM and ANQGSEA. This CDR3 has 13 amino acids. CDR3 DNA sequence: TGCAGCGTTGCGGGCGGGAGTCCCTACGAGCAGTACTTC. Translating it yields CSVAGGSPYEQYF.

V gene TRBV14 combines with J gene TRBJ1-1, with a weak D call TRBD1 (6 bases). V shed 6 bases and J shed 6 bases, with 14 bases lying between them. Germline-derived CDR1 and CDR2 are SGHDN and FVKESK. This CDR3 is 13 amino acids long. The CDR3 here is CASSYLTGSEAFF. CDR3 coding DNA: TGTGCCAGCAGTTATCTTACAGGGTCTGAAGCTTTCTTT.

V is TRBV7-9 and J is TRBJ2-3; maybe TRBD1 (7 bases). With 8 bases removed from V and 2 bases from J, the gap between germline ends came to 17 bases. Germline CDR1 is SEHNR and CDR2 is FQNEAQ (reference sequence). The CDR3 spans 15 residues. Written as DNA, the CDR3 is TGTGCCAGCTTTGGGGGGACAGACTACACAGATACGCAGTATTTT. This translates into CASFGGTDYTDTQYF. Using reference TRBV7-9 and TRBJ2-3 for the parts outside the CDR3, the full variable domain is DTGVSQNPRHKITKRGQNVTFRCDPISEHNRLYWYRQTLGQGPEFLTYFQNEAQLEKSRLLSDRFSAERPKGSFSTLEIQRTEQGDSAMYLCASFGGTDYTDTQYFGPGTRLTVL.

The chain links TRBV10-3 to TRBJ1-1, with 10 bases identical to TRBD1. The CDR3 is 15 amino acids. CDR1 is ENHRY, CDR2 SYGVKD, per germline. J was trimmed by 3 bases and V by 5 bases; bases with no gene match: 6. DNA of the CDR3: TGTGCCATCAGTTACACCGGGACAGGGGACACTGAAGCTTTCTTT. The encoded protein is CAISYTGTGDTEAFF.

The gene calls are TRBV7-2 and TRBJ2-1, with 13 bases matching TRBD2. The CDR3 is 14 amino acids. J lost 8 bases, V lost 4 bases, and 2 bases had no gene match. Germline CDR1 reads SGHTA; CDR2 reads FQGNSA. DNA for the CDR3: TGTGCCAGCAGCTCAGGACTAGCGGGAGATGAGCAGTTCTTC. Its translation is CASSSGLAGDEQFF.

The chain uses TRBV7-8 and TRBJ2-7; TRBD2 aligns across 10 bases. CDR3 length equals 15 residues. The ends lost 2 bases at V and 3 bases at J; junction bases unmatched: 4. From germline, CDR1 is SGHVS and CDR2 FQNEAQ. CDR3 loop: CASSLRAGGSYEQYF. The CDR3 DNA sequence: TGTGCCAGCAGCTTAAGAGCGGGAGGGAGCTACGAGCAGTACTTC.

This chain connects TRBV29-1 to TRBJ1-3; perhaps TRBD1 as D (5 bases). Germline values: CDR1 SQVTM, CDR2 ANQGSEA. The CDR3 contains 15 residues. V lost 4 bases and J lost 4, with 17 bases in between. The CDR3 reads CSVVEAGFLGNTIYF. CDR3 DNA: TGCAGCGTTGTAGAGGCAGGGTTTTTGGGAAACACCATATATTTT.